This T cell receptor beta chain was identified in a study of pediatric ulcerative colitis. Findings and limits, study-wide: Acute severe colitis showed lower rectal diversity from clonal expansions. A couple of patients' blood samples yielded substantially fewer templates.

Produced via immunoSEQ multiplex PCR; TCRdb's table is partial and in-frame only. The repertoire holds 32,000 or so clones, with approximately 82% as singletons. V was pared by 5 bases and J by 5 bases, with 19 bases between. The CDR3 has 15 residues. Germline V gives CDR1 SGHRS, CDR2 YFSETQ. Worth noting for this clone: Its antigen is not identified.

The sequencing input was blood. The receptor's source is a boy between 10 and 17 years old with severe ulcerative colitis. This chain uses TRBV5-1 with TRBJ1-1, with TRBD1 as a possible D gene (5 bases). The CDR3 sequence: CASSFQTGDTTEAFF. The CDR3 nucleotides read TGCGCCAGCAGTTTTCAAACAGGAGACACAACTGAAGCTTTCTTT.